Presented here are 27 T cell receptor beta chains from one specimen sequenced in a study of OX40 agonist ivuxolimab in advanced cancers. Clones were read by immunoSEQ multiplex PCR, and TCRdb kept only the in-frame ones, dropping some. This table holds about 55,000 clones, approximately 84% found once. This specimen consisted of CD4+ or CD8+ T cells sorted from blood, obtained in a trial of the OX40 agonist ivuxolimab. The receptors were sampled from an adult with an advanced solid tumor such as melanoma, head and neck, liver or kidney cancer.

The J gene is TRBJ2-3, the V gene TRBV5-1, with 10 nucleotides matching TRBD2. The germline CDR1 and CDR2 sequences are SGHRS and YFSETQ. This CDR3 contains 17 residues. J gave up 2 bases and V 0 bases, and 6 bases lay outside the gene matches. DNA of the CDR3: TGCGCCAGCAGCTTGGACGGGACTAGCGATATCACAGATACGCAGTATTTT. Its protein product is CASSLDGTSDITDTQYF. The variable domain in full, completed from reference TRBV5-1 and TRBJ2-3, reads KAGVTQTPRYLIKTRGQQVTLSCSPISGHRSVSWYQQTPGQGLQFLFEYFSETQRNKGNFPGRFSGRQFSNSRSEMNVSTLELGDSALYLCASSLDGTSDITDTQYFGPGTRLTVL.

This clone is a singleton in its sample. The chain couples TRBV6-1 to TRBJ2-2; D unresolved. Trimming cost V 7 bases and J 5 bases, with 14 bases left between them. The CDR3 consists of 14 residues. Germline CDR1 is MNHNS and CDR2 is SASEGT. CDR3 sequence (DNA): TGTGCCAGCAAGCCGCTCCTGGGGACCGGGGAGCTGTTTTTT. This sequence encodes CASKPLLGTGELFF.

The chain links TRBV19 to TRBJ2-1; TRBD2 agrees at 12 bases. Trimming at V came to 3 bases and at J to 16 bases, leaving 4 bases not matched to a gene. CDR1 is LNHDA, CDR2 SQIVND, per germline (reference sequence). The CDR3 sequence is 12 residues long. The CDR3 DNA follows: TGTGCCAGTAGTATGACTAGCGGGAGTAACTTCTTC. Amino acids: CASSMTSGSNFF.

The CDR3 is CASSSTPEWDQPYEQYF. In nucleotides, the CDR3 is TGTGCCAGTAGTTCGACCCCGGAATGGGACCAGCCCTACGAGCAGTACTTC. V and J are TRBV19 and TRBJ2-7; D might be TRBD1 or TRBD2, each matching 5 bases. Germline CDR1 and CDR2: LNHDA and SQIVND (reference sequence). This CDR3 spans 17 amino acids. V dropped 5 bases and J dropped 2 bases, with 22 bases sitting between them.

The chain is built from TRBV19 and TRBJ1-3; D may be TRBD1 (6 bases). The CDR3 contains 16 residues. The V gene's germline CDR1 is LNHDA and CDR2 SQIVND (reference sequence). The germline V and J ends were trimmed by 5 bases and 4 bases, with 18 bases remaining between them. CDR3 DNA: TGTGCCAGTAGTTTCGGGGGCGGTCAACACGGAAACACCATATATTTT. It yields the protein CASSFGGGQHGNTIYF.

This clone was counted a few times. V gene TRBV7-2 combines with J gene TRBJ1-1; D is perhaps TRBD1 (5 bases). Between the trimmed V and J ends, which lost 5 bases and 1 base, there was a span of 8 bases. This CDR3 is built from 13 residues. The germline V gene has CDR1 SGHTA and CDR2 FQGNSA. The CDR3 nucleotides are TGTGCCAGCAGCGTGGACACGAACACTGAAGCTTTCTTT. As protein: CASSVDTNTEAFF.

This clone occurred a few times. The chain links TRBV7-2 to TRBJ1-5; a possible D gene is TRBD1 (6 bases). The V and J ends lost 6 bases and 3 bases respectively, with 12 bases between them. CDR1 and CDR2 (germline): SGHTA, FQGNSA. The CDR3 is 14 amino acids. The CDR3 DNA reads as TGTGCCAGCAGTCCGGACAGATCCAATCAGCCCCAGCATTTT. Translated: CASSPDRSNQPQHF.

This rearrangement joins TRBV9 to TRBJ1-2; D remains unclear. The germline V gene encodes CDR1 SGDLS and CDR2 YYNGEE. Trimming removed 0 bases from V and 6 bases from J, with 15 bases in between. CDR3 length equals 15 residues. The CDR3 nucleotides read TGTGCCAGCAGCGTAGTGACCGGGGTTAGGGATGGCTACACCTTC. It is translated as CASSVVTGVRDGYTF.

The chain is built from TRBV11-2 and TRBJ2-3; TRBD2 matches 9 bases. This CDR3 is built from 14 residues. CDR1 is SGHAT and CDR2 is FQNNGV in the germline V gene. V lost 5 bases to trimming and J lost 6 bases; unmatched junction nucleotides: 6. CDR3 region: CASSQRTSEDTQYF. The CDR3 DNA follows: TGTGCCAGCAGCCAAAGGACTAGCGAGGATACGCAGTATTTT. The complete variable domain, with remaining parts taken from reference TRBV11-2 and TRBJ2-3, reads EAGVAQSPRYKIIEKRQSVAFWCNPISGHATLYWYQQILGQGPKLLIQFQNNGVVDDSQLPKDRFSAERLKGVDSTLKIQPAKLEDSAVYLCASSQRTSEDTQYFGPGTRLTVL.

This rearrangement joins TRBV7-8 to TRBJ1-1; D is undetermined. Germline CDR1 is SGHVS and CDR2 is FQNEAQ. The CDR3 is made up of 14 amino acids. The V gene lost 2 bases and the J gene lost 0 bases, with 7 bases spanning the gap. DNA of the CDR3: TGTGCCAGCAGCTTACGACTGATGAACACTGAAGCTTTCTTT. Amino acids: CASSLRLMNTEAFF.

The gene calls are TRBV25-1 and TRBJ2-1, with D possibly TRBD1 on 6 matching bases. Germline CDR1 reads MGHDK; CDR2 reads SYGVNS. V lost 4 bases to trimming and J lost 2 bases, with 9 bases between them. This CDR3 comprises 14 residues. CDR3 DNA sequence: TGTGCCAGCAGTGGACGACAGGCCTACAATGAGCAGTTCTTC. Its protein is CASSGRQAYNEQFF.

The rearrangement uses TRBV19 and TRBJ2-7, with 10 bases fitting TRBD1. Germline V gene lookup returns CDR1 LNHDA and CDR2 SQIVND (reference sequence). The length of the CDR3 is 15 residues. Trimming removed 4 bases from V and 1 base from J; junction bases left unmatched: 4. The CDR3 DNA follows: TGTGCCAGTAGTAAGGACAGGGGGTATTCCTACGAGCAGTACTTC. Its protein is CASSKDRGYSYEQYF.

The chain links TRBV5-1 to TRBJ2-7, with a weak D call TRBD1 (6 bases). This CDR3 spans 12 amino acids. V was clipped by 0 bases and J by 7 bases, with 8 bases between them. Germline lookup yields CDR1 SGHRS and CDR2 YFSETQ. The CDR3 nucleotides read TGCGCCAGCAGCTTGGAGGGGGAAGAGCAGTACTTC. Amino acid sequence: CASSLEGEEQYF.

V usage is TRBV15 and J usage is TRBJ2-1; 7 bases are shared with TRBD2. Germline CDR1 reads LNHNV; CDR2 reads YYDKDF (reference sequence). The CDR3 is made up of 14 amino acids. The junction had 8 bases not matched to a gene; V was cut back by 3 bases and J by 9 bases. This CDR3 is CATSRGGLAPEQFF. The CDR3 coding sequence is TGTGCCACCAGCAGGGGAGGGCTAGCACCTGAGCAGTTCTTC.

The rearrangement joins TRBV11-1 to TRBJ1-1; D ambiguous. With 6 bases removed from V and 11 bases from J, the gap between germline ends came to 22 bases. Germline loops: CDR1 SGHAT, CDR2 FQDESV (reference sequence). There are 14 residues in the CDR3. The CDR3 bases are TGTGCCAGCAGGGTGACCTCGGGAGACGGATCGGCTTTCTTT. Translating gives CASRVTSGDGSAFF.

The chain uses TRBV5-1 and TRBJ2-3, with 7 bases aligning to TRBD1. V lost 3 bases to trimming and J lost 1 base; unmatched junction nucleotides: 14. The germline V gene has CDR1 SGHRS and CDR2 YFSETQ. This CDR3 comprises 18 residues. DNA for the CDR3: TGCGCCAGCAGCTGGGGGTACCGACAGGGCGAGGGCACAGATACGCAGTATTTT. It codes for CASSWGYRQGEGTDTQYF. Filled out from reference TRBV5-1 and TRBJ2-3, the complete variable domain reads KAGVTQTPRYLIKTRGQQVTLSCSPISGHRSVSWYQQTPGQGLQFLFEYFSETQRNKGNFPGRFSGRQFSNSRSEMNVSTLELGDSALYLCASSWGYRQGEGTDTQYFGPGTRLTVL.

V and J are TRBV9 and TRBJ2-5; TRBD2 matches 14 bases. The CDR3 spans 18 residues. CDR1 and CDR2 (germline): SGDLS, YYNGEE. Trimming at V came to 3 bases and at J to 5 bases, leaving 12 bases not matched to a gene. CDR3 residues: CASSESSGLAGVGETQYF. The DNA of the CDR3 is TGTGCCAGCAGCGAATCATCGGGACTAGCGGGAGTAGGCGAGACCCAGTACTTC.

CDR3 nucleotide sequence: TGTGCCAGCAGCTTCGTCCTAGCGGGAGATGATACCGGGGAGCTGTTTTTT. Translated: CASSFVLAGDDTGELFF. This rearrangement joins TRBV5-8 to TRBJ2-2, with TRBD2 identical over 10 bases. The CDR3 is made up of 17 amino acids. Germline V CDR1 and CDR2: SGHTS, YDEGEE. Losses at the gene ends were 2 bases for V and 5 bases for J; bases not matched to a gene: 9.

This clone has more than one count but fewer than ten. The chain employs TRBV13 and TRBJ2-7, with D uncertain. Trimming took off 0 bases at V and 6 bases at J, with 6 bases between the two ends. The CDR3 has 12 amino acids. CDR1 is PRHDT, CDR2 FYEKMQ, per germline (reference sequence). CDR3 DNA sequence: TGTGCCAGCAGCTTAGGAGTTCGCGAGCAGTACTTC. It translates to CASSLGVREQYF. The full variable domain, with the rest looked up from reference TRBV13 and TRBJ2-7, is AAGVIQSPRHLIKEKRETATLKCYPIPRHDTVYWYQQGPGQDPQFLISFYEKMQSDKGSIPDRFSAQQFSDYHSELNMSSLELGDSALYFCASSLGVREQYFGPGTRLTVT.

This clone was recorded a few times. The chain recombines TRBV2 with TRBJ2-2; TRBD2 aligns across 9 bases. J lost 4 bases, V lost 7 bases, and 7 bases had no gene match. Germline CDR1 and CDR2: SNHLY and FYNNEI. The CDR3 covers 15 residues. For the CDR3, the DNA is TGTGCCAGCAATGTCGCTAGCGGGACCACCGGGGAGCTGTTTTTT. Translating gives CASNVASGTTGELFF.

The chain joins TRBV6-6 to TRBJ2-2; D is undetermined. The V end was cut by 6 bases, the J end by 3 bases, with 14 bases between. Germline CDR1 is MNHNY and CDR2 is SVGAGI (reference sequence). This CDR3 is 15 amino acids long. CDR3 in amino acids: CASSQRLGDTGELFF. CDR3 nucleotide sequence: TGTGCCAGCAGCCAGAGGCTTGGGGACACCGGGGAGCTGTTTTTT.

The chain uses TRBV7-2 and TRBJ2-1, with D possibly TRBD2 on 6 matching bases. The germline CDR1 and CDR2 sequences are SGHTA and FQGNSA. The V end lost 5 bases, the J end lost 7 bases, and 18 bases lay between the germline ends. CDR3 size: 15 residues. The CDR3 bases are TGTGCCAGCAGCGTACCGGGACTCGGCTTTAATGAGCAGTTCTTC. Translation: CASSVPGLGFNEQFF. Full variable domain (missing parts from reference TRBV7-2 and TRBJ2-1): GAGVSQSPSNKVTEKGKDVELRCDPISGHTALYWYRQSLGQGLEFLIYFQGNSAPDKSGLPSDRFSAERTGGSVSTLTIQRTQQEDSAVYLCASSVPGLGFNEQFFGPGTRLTVL.

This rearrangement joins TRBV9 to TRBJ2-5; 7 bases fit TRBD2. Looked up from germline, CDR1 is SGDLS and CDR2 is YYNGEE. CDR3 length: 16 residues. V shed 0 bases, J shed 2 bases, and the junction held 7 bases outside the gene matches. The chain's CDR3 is CASSVAPAGAQETQYF. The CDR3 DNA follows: TGTGCCAGCAGCGTAGCCCCTGCGGGAGCTCAAGAGACCCAGTACTTC.

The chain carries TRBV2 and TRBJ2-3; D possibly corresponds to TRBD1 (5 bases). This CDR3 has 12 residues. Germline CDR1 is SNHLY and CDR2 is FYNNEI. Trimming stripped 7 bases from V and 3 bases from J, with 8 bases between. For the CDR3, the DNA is TGTGCCAGCAACACAGGAACAGATACGCAGTATTTT. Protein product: CASNTGTDTQYF.

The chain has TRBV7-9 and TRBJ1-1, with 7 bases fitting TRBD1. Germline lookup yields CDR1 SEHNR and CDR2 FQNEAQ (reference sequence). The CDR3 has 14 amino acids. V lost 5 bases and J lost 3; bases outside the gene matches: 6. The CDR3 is CASSVSGQHTEAFF. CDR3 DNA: TGTGCCAGCAGCGTGTCGGGACAGCACACTGAAGCTTTCTTT.

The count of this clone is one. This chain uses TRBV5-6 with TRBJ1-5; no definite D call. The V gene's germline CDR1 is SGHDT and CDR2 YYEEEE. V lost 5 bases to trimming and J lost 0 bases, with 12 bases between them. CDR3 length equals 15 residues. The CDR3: CASRRLAASNQPQHF. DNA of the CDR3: TGTGCCAGCAGGCGTCTGGCAGCTAGCAATCAGCCCCAGCATTTT.

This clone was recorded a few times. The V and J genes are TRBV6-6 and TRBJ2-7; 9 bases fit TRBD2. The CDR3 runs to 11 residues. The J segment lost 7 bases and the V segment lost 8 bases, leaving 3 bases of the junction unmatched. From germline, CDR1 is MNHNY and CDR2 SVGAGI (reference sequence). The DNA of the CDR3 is TGTGCCAGCGGTAGCGGGGGAGAGCAGTACTTC. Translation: CASGSGGEQYF.